The 8 T cell receptor beta chains below were found in one sample sequenced in a study of T cells in Graves' hyperthyroidism and ophthalmopathy (dated by TCRdb to the late 2010s). Library preparation used multiplex PCR. TCRdb shows the sequencer as Illumina HiSeq 2000. TCR beta CDR3 regions were amplified from RNA transcripts. The TCR CDR3 was subjected to a first round of RT-PCR using the HTBI primer set and the Qiagen OneStep RT-PCR kit. TCRdb applied fastp at Q25 and MiXCR to the public reads, then kept only in-frame beta chains. Duplicate CDR3 protein sequences are folded into a single record with the most common DNA and genes. The table for this sample lists fewer than 40,000 distinct CDR3 sequences; around half of them were counted only once. The ten largest clones add up to 25% of the sample. The specimen was blood. These receptors came from a woman between 40 and 50 years old with Graves' ophthalmopathy.

DNA of the CDR3: TGTGCCAGCAGCGCAACCGGGACAGGGGCCGAGCAGTACTTC. The encoded protein is CASSATGTGAEQYF. V gene TRBV9 combines with J gene TRBJ2-7, with 10 bases that match TRBD1. With V trimmed by 3 bases and J by 6 bases, 6 bases remained unmatched. This CDR3 is 14 amino acids long. CDR1 and CDR2 (germline): SGDLS, YYNGEE.

The table lists this clonotype with many counts. This chain uses TRBV19 with TRBJ2-1; 10 bases are a match to TRBD2. Germline V gene sequence: CDR1 LNHDA, CDR2 SQIVND (reference sequence). Unmatched junction bases numbered 5, after V lost 6 bases and J lost 0 bases. The length of the CDR3 is 16 residues. The chain's CDR3 is CASRFSSGGSYNEQFF. Here the CDR3 DNA reads TGTGCCAGTAGATTTTCTAGCGGGGGCTCCTACAATGAGCAGTTCTTC.

This clonotype occurred many times. This chain joins TRBV27 and TRBJ1-6; 7 bases line up with TRBD1. V gave up 4 bases and J gave up 6 bases; unmatched junction bases: 9. The CDR3 length is 16 residues. Germline CDR1 reads MNHEY; CDR2 reads SMNVEV (reference sequence). The CDR3 nucleotides read TGTGCCAGCAGTTCTAGACGACAGGGATCTAATTCACCCCTCCACTTT. As protein: CASSSRRQGSNSPLHF.

There are many counts of this clonotype. The chain links TRBV12-3 or TRBV12-4 to TRBJ1-2; D possibly corresponds to TRBD1 (6 bases). This CDR3 has 14 amino acids. Trimming removed 8 bases at V and 2 bases at J, with 15 bases between. CDR3 residues: CASYRGGTNYGYTF. The CDR3 nucleotides are TGTGCCAGCTACCGGGGGGGCACAAACTATGGCTACACCTTC.

The chain uses TRBV20-1 and TRBJ1-2, with 7 positions matching TRBD1. The V gene end was trimmed by 0 bases and the J gene end by 2 bases; junction bases not matched to a gene: 6. CDR3 length equals 15 residues. Germline V gene sequence: CDR1 DFQATT, CDR2 SNEGSKA (reference sequence). The DNA of the CDR3 is TGCAGTGCTAGAGATCTAGCGGGACAGAACTATGGCTACACCTTC. This encodes CSARDLAGQNYGYTF.

The chain is built from TRBV7-6 and TRBJ1-3; possibly TRBD1 for D (6 bases). The CDR3 loop spans 16 amino acids. CDR1 SGHVS and CDR2 FNYEAQ come from the germline V gene. The V end lost 1 base, the J end lost 1 base, and 11 bases lay between the germline ends. DNA of the CDR3: TGTGCCAGCAGCTTAGGGGGGCGGATTTCTGGAAACACCATATATTTT. This encodes CASSLGGRISGNTIYF.

The chain employs TRBV7-3 and TRBJ1-4; TRBD1 might be the D (6 bases). The V gene's germline CDR1 is SGHTA and CDR2 FQGTGA. V was clipped by 3 bases and J by 10 bases, with 9 bases between them. The CDR3 sequence is 12 residues long. DNA for the CDR3: TGTGCCAGCAGCTTGGGGGGGCCAAAACTGTTTTTT. As protein: CASSLGGPKLFF.

This clonotype was counted between two and nine times. A read error may produce the germline difference seen at one junction end. The chain combines TRBV20-1 with TRBJ2-5; D ambiguous. The CDR3 is made up of 10 amino acids. CDR1 is DFQATT, CDR2 SNEGSKA, per germline (reference sequence). CDR3 DNA sequence: TGCAGTGCTAGAGATCAGCATCAGGACTTC. This sequence encodes CSARDQHQDF.